The 17 T cell receptor beta chains below come from one sample, sequenced in a study of shared clonotypes between healthy human individuals. The naive CD8 subset, CD45RO-negative cells positively selected for CCR7, excluded terminally differentiated effector memory CD45RA+ cells. TCRdb's copy holds only in-frame clones and misses some; the assay was immunoSEQ multiplex PCR. The profile covers 2 million or so clones, with approximately 95% appearing a single time and about 1.1% taken by the ten largest. Sequenced material: naive CD8+ T cells sorted from blood. The receptors were sampled from a young man in good health.

The V gene is TRBV4-2, the J gene TRBJ1-4; 8 positions match TRBD1. Germline CDR1 and CDR2: LGHNA and YNFKEQ. V dropped 1 base and J dropped 4; count of bases not matched to a gene: 5. The CDR3 totals 16 residues. Written as DNA, the CDR3 is TGTGCCAGCAGCCAAGGTCCGGGACAGGTTAATGAAAAACTGTTTTTT. Its protein product is CASSQGPGQVNEKLFF.

A remark on this clone: Other DNA sequences of this sample code for an identical CDR3. This chain uses TRBV19 with TRBJ1-1; no firm D call. Trimming cost V 0 bases and J 8 bases, with 7 bases left between them. This CDR3 is built from 12 residues. Germline V gene data show CDR1 as LNHDA and CDR2 as SQIVND (reference sequence). In DNA form, the CDR3 reads TGTGCCAGTAGTATAGACAGGACCGAAGCTTTCTTT. Amino acids: CASSIDRTEAFF.

This clone was counted a single time. The chain combines TRBV27 with TRBJ1-1; D remains unclear. Germline CDR1 MNHEY, CDR2 SMNVEV (reference sequence). The CDR3 runs to 14 residues. V was trimmed by 5 bases and J by 3 bases, leaving 13 bases between them. The CDR3 sequence: CASSLGGSYTEAFF. The CDR3 DNA reads TGTGCCAGCAGTCTGGGAGGGTCATACACTGAAGCTTTCTTT.

The DNA for the CDR3 is TGTGCCAGCAGGACTAGCGGGGGGTTTTACAATGAGCAGTTCTTC. It codes for CASRTSGGFYNEQFF. The chain recombines TRBV27 with TRBJ2-1, with 13 bases aligning to TRBD2. J lost 4 bases, V lost 6 bases, and 3 bases had no gene match. The CDR3 sequence is 15 residues long. Germline CDR1 MNHEY, CDR2 SMNVEV (reference sequence).

About this clone itself: This sample includes further DNA sequences coding for the same CDR3. V and J are TRBV4-1 and TRBJ2-7, with TRBD1 as a possible D gene (6 bases). Germline V gene sequence: CDR1 MGHRA, CDR2 YSYEKL. Trimming removed 1 base from V and 2 bases from J, with 6 bases in between. The CDR3 extends over 13 amino acids. This chain's CDR3 is CASSQAGAYEQYF. The CDR3 DNA follows: TGCGCCAGCAGCCAAGCAGGGGCCTACGAGCAGTACTTC.

This clone was recorded only once. The rearrangement uses TRBV28 and TRBJ1-2; TRBD1 might be the D (5 bases). The CDR3 is 13 residues long. Germline V gene lookup returns CDR1 MDHEN and CDR2 SYDVKM. The ends were cut back, 5 bases at V and 4 bases at J, with 11 bases in the middle. The CDR3 DNA reads as TGTGCCAGCAGTCTCCGGGACGCCTATGGCTACACCTTC. Translating gives CASSLRDAYGYTF.

The chain links TRBV5-6 to TRBJ2-3, with D perhaps being TRBD1 or TRBD2 (5 bases each). Germline V gives CDR1 SGHDT, CDR2 YYEEEE. Trimming left V 6 bases short and J 2 bases short, with 13 bases between. The CDR3 loop spans 14 amino acids. The CDR3 nucleotides are TGTGCCAGCATTTCGGCAGGGACCACAGATACGCAGTATTTT. Protein sequence: CASISAGTTDTQYF.

In regard to this clone: Germline and junction disagree at one end, which may indicate a read error. V usage is TRBV7-9 and J usage is TRBJ1-1; 7 bases fit TRBD1. Germline V gene lookup returns CDR1 SEHNR and CDR2 FQNEAQ (reference sequence). The CDR3 is 12 residues long. This chain's CDR3 is CASSLGDREDAF. As DNA, the CDR3 is TGTGCCAGCAGCTTAGGAGACAGGGAAGACGCCTTT.

The CDR3, as DNA: TGTGCCAGCAGCCCACAAGTGGGCGCGGACACTGAAGCTTTCTTT. Amino acid sequence: CASSPQVGADTEAFF. V usage is TRBV7-6 and J usage is TRBJ1-1, with unresolved D. CDR3 length equals 15 residues. From germline, CDR1 is SGHVS and CDR2 FNYEAQ. V gave up 5 bases and J gave up 3 bases, with 16 bases separating them.

This chain joins TRBV4-1 and TRBJ1-5; D not resolved. V was trimmed by 1 base and J by 8 bases, leaving 15 bases between them. The CDR3 runs to 15 residues. Germline CDR1 and CDR2: MGHRA and YSYEKL. The CDR3 protein is CASSQVERNGKPQHF. CDR3 nucleotides: TGCGCCAGCAGCCAAGTCGAAAGAAACGGGAAGCCCCAGCATTTT.

The DNA for the CDR3 is TGTGCCAGCAGTTACTCACGGGATCGGAGGGGGGATACGCAGTATTTT. Translating gives CASSYSRDRRGDTQYF. The chain employs TRBV6-6 and TRBJ2-3, with D possibly being TRBD1 or TRBD2 (6 bases each). CDR3 length equals 16 residues. V lost 0 bases, J lost 6 bases, and 16 bases lay in between. Germline V CDR1 and CDR2: MNHNY, SVGAGI (reference sequence).

This chain uses TRBV28 with TRBJ2-7; TRBD2 agrees at 7 bases. Losses at the gene ends were 3 bases for V and 3 bases for J; bases not matched to a gene: 8. CDR1 is MDHEN and CDR2 is SYDVKM in the germline V gene. The CDR3 sequence is 15 residues long. The CDR3 is CASSLLQRDYYEQYF. For the CDR3, the DNA is TGTGCCAGCAGTTTGTTGCAGCGGGATTACTACGAGCAGTACTTC.

For the CDR3, the DNA is TGCGCCAGCAGCCCCCCCGGGCGGACGGGGGGATACGAGCAGTACTTC. Translated, it gives CASSPPGRTGGYEQYF. The V and J genes are TRBV4-1 and TRBJ2-7; 7 nucleotides match TRBD2. There are 16 residues in the CDR3. J was trimmed by 4 bases and V by 4 bases; bases with no gene match: 13. Germline V gives CDR1 MGHRA, CDR2 YSYEKL.

The chain combines TRBV7-8 with TRBJ1-1, with D perhaps TRBD1 (5 bases). Trimming cost V 5 bases and J 3 bases, with 13 bases left between them. This CDR3 has 14 amino acids. Germline CDR1 reads SGHVS; CDR2 reads FQNEAQ. CDR3 sequence reads: CASSLPGAYTEAFF. In DNA form, the CDR3 reads TGTGCCAGCAGCCTACCCGGGGCGTACACTGAAGCTTTCTTT. The full variable domain, in which reference TRBV7-8 and TRBJ1-1 provide the parts outside the CDR3, is GAGVSQSPRYKVAKRGQDVALRCDPISGHVSLFWYQQALGQGPEFLTYFQNEAQLDKSGLPSDRFFAERPEGSVSTLKIQRTQQEDSAVYLCASSLPGAYTEAFFGQGTRLTVV.

The V and J genes are TRBV19 and TRBJ1-5; the D gene is possibly TRBD1 (5 bases). From germline, CDR1 is LNHDA and CDR2 SQIVND (reference sequence). CDR3 size: 14 residues. With 7 bases removed from V and 4 bases from J, the gap between germline ends came to 14 bases. This CDR3 is CASISGWSNQPQHF. The CDR3, as DNA: TGTGCCAGTATATCAGGGTGGAGTAATCAGCCCCAGCATTTT.

This chain connects TRBV7-9 to TRBJ1-4; D gene ambiguous. This CDR3 spans 13 amino acids. Germline CDR1 is SEHNR and CDR2 is FQNEAQ (reference sequence). V lost 3 bases to trimming and J lost 7 bases, with 9 bases between them. CDR3 DNA: TGTGCCAGCAGCTTGGACTTACGTGAAAAACTGTTTTTT. Translated: CASSLDLREKLFF.

About this clone: The same CDR3 can be traced to other DNA sequences in this sample. The chain is built from TRBV7-9 and TRBJ2-3; TRBD2 aligns across 7 bases. Unmatched junction bases numbered 11, after V lost 5 bases and J lost 3 bases. Germline V gene sequence: CDR1 SEHNR, CDR2 FQNEAQ (reference sequence). The CDR3 runs 16 residues. In nucleotides, the CDR3 is TGTGCCAGCAGCCCCTTAGCTGGGGGGGTGACAGATACGCAGTATTTT. Translation: CASSPLAGGVTDTQYF.